Described below is a single T cell receptor (beta chain) sequence and its context. At one boundary the junction diverges from the germline segment, which might be a read error. The record originates from a study of tumor-infiltrating lymphocytes in primary liver carcinoma. Study in general: Maximum tumor diameters ranged from roughly 4 to 10 cm, stage T1-T3 N0M0.

The tissue used was unsorted bulk material of roughly 17-31 mg. RNA and DNA were co-extracted from it with the AllPrep DNA/RNA mini kit. Constant-region priming of around 500 ng total RNA yielded TCR beta cDNA. Nested multiplex PCR, run for three rounds with slightly modified ARM-PCR, yielded TCR beta libraries. Both of the initial two PCR rounds ran for approximately 11 cycles and employed TRBV1-TRBV30 forward primers alongside a C-beta reverse primer. TCRdb reanalysed the multiplex PCR reads using MiXCR and keeps one entry per CDR3 protein. This sample has 25,000 to 35,000 distinct CDR3 sequences, with 76% found just once. CDR1 SGHDT and CDR2 YYEEEE come from the germline V gene. The CDR3 loop spans 15 amino acids.

This receptor was obtained from a man in his forties with primary liver carcinoma and hepatitis B virus infection. The sample comprised liver tumor tissue from sampling region 5. Indicated subset: tumor region T5, tumor centre. This chain joins TRBV5-6 and TRBJ2-7, with TRBD2 matching 9 bases. The CDR3 DNA sequence: TGTGCCAGCAGCATTATGGCTAGCGGGACGTACGGGCAGTACTTC. Translating gives CASSIMASGTYGQYF.